A selection of T cell receptor beta chains follows, all from one sample in a study of T-cell memory formation after mild COVID-19. TCRdb reprocessed the 5' RACE reads with MiXCR, giving one entry per CDR3 protein. The sample holds approximately 210,000 distinct CDR3 sequences, about 16% seen once. Sequenced material: PBMCs or a T cell subset sorted from them (not recorded which). The receptors stem from an adult woman who had mild COVID-19 (a few samples of this study predate the infection). Cell type and time point are not known. The CDR3 runs from the conserved cysteine through the conserved F or W. D genes are given only for firm matches. Clone size is shown for a subset of rows, as once, few, many or a class of expanded clone.

v_call: TRBV7-3
d_call: -
clone_size: few
j_call: TRBJ2-5
cdr3_aa: CASSLSRVAGIGETQYF
cdr3_nt: TGTGCCAGCAGCTTATCTCGCGTGGCAGGGATCGGCGAGACCCAGTACTTC

v_call: TRBV15
d_call: -
clone_size: -
j_call: TRBJ2-7
cdr3_aa: CATSRDRGLSEQYF
cdr3_nt: TGTGCCACCAGCAGAGATCGTGGGTTATCGGAGCAGTACTTC

v_call: TRBV4-2
d_call: TRBD1
clone_size: -
j_call: TRBJ1-1
cdr3_aa: CASSRESGQPSTEAFF
cdr3_nt: TGTGCCAGCAGCCGTGAATCGGGACAGCCATCCACTGAAGCTTTCTTT

v_call: TRBV12-3/TRBV12-4
d_call: TRBD2
clone_size: -
j_call: TRBJ2-5
cdr3_aa: CASSSSGRGSGETQYF
cdr3_nt: TGTGCCAGCAGTTCTTCCGGGAGGGGATCGGGAGAGACCCAGTACTTC

v_call: TRBV12-3/TRBV12-4
d_call: -
clone_size: -
j_call: TRBJ2-3
cdr3_aa: CASRAMADTQYF
cdr3_nt: TGTGCCAGCAGAGCGATGGCAGATACGCAGTATTTT

v_call: TRBV11-3
d_call: -
clone_size: -
j_call: TRBJ2-2
cdr3_aa: CASSSYSGGTNTGELFF
cdr3_nt: TGTGCCAGCAGCTCATACTCTGGGGGCACGAACACCGGGGAGCTGTTTTTT

v_call: TRBV11-2
d_call: -
clone_size: few
j_call: TRBJ2-3
cdr3_aa: CASSVGGLSTDTQYF
cdr3_nt: TGTGCCAGCAGTGTAGGCGGGTTATCCACAGATACGCAGTATTTT

v_call: TRBV5-1
d_call: -
clone_size: few
j_call: TRBJ2-3
cdr3_aa: CASSTGQGVLDTQYF
cdr3_nt: TGCGCCAGCAGCACAGGACAAGGGGTTTTGGATACGCAGTATTTT

v_call: TRBV5-6
d_call: -
clone_size: -
j_call: TRBJ1-2
cdr3_aa: CASSLADQHYGYTF
cdr3_nt: TGTGCCAGCAGCTTGGCCGATCAGCATTATGGCTACACCTTC

v_call: TRBV7-2
d_call: TRBD1
clone_size: -
j_call: TRBJ1-2
cdr3_aa: CASSLYRDSFYGYTF
cdr3_nt: TGTGCCAGCAGCTTATACCGGGACAGCTTTTATGGCTACACCTTC

v_call: TRBV12-3/TRBV12-4
d_call: -
clone_size: few
j_call: TRBJ2-3
cdr3_aa: CASSSRTVSTDTQYF
cdr3_nt: TGTGCCAGCAGCTCGAGGACGGTTAGCACAGATACGCAGTATTTT

v_call: TRBV4-2
d_call: -
clone_size: -
j_call: TRBJ2-4
cdr3_aa: CASSQEHGLNIQYF
cdr3_nt: TGTGCCAGCAGCCAAGAGCACGGGCTAAACATTCAGTACTTC

v_call: TRBV25-1
d_call: -
clone_size: -
j_call: TRBJ1-2
cdr3_aa: CASSEPDVNYGYTF
cdr3_nt: TGTGCCAGCAGTGAACCGGACGTTAACTATGGCTACACCTTC

v_call: TRBV4-3
d_call: TRBD1
clone_size: -
j_call: TRBJ1-1
cdr3_aa: CASSMGQRLVNTEAFF
cdr3_nt: TGCGCCAGCAGCATGGGACAGAGGTTGGTGAACACTGAAGCTTTCTTT

v_call: TRBV6-2/TRBV6-3
d_call: -
clone_size: -
j_call: TRBJ1-1
cdr3_aa: CASSYSRRAGRTEAFF
cdr3_nt: TGTGCCAGCAGTTACTCCCGCAGGGCCGGTCGCACTGAAGCTTTCTTT

v_call: TRBV29-1
d_call: TRBD1
clone_size: -
j_call: TRBJ2-5
cdr3_aa: CSAQQGWLSQETQYF
cdr3_nt: TGCAGCGCCCAACAGGGGTGGTTGTCCCAAGAGACCCAGTACTTC

v_call: TRBV5-1
d_call: -
clone_size: -
j_call: TRBJ2-1
cdr3_aa: CASSLAESSYNEQFF
cdr3_nt: TGCGCCAGCAGCTTGGCCGAGAGCTCCTACAATGAGCAGTTCTTC

v_call: TRBV7-9
d_call: TRBD1
clone_size: few
j_call: TRBJ2-3
cdr3_aa: CASSPRGPDTQYF
cdr3_nt: TGTGCCAGCAGCCCCAGGGGGCCAGATACGCAGTATTTT

v_call: TRBV12-3/TRBV12-4
d_call: TRBD1
clone_size: -
j_call: TRBJ1-5
cdr3_aa: CASSFRNRGSNQPQHF
cdr3_nt: TGTGCCAGCAGTTTTCGGAACAGGGGAAGCAATCAGCCCCAGCATTTT

v_call: TRBV4-3
d_call: TRBD2
clone_size: -
j_call: TRBJ2-3
cdr3_aa: CASSPTSGKSPDTQYF
cdr3_nt: TGCGCCAGCAGCCCGACTAGCGGGAAATCTCCAGATACGCAGTATTTT

v_call: TRBV28
d_call: -
clone_size: few
j_call: TRBJ2-1
cdr3_aa: CASCVPGVANEQFF
cdr3_nt: TGTGCCAGCTGCGTGCCAGGGGTGGCCAATGAGCAGTTCTTC

v_call: TRBV5-1
d_call: -
clone_size: -
j_call: TRBJ1-1
cdr3_aa: CASSLKDLNTEAFF
cdr3_nt: TGCGCCAGCAGCTTGAAGGACTTGAACACTGAAGCTTTCTTT

v_call: TRBV5-1
d_call: -
clone_size: few
j_call: TRBJ1-3
cdr3_aa: CASSSNYGENTIYF
cdr3_nt: TGCGCCAGCAGCTCTAACTATGGCGAAAACACCATATATTTT

v_call: TRBV9
d_call: -
clone_size: -
j_call: TRBJ1-2
cdr3_aa: CASSVEAGIYGYTF
cdr3_nt: TGTGCCAGCAGCGTAGAGGCAGGGATCTATGGCTACACCTTC

v_call: TRBV7-6
d_call: TRBD2
clone_size: -
j_call: TRBJ2-3
cdr3_aa: CASSPGLAGPTDTQYF
cdr3_nt: TGTGCCAGCAGCCCTGGACTAGCGGGACCCACAGATACGCAGTATTTT

v_call: TRBV5-6
d_call: TRBD1
clone_size: many
j_call: TRBJ2-7
cdr3_aa: CASSFRTGSYEQYF
cdr3_nt: TGTGCCAGCAGCTTCCGGACAGGCTCCTACGAGCAGTACTTC